This T cell receptor beta chain was documented in a study of regulatory T cells in long-lasting Graves disease. Both iRepertoire HTBI primers and Arm-PCR of CDR3 regions were used to build the TCR beta libraries. TCRdb itself ran the multiplex PCR reads through MiXCR, one entry per CDR3 protein. The sample yields 360,000 or so distinct CDR3 sequences, over 15% seen once. Time point reported: newly diagnosed GD, antithyroid drugs for less than 3 months. Isolated PBMC RNA provided the starting material for the TCR library. Trimming took 0 bases from V and 5 from J, leaving 9 bases between them. The CDR3 is made up of 13 amino acids. CDR1 and CDR2 (germline): SQVTM, ANQGSEA. These same records also appear under a second study, on T cells in Graves' hyperthyroidism and ophthalmopathy.

The clonotype comes from a man between 35 and 55 years old with Graves disease. The specimen was peripheral blood mononuclear cells (PBMCs), collected at new diagnosis, from a patient treated with antithyroid drugs. The genes are TRBV29-1 and TRBJ2-3; D is possibly TRBD1 (6 bases). The CDR3: CSVEEAGVDTQYF. The CDR3 bases are TGCAGCGTTGAAGAGGCAGGGGTAGATACGCAGTATTTT.